The clone carrying this T cell receptor (beta chain) turned up a few times. Its antigen is not identified. This CDR3 has 11 residues. V lost 3 bases, J lost 4 bases, and 3 bases lay in between. Germline-derived CDR1 and CDR2 are KGHSH and LQKENI. The data derive from a study of shared clonotypes between healthy human individuals. Points from the study as a whole: Generation of non-shared clonotypes was less probable than generation of clonotypes shared by all four donors. Investigators expected sequencing depth to affect clonotype sharing among donors. Rarefaction gave evidence that sorted-subset sequencing remained incomplete despite large depth.

The assay was immunoSEQ multiplex PCR, and TCRdb's table has in-frame clones only and misses some. The table lists millions of clones, approximately 93% of them singletons. This TCR derives from a man younger than 35 in good health. Some clones in this sample may be carry-over from other donors' samples. The J gene is TRBJ1-1, the V gene TRBV18, with unresolved D. The source material was naive CD4+ T cells from PBMCs. Subset: CD45RA+ positively selected. In DNA, the CDR3 is TGTGCCAGCTCACCGGCCACTGAAGCTTTCTTT. Amino acids: CASSPATEAFF.